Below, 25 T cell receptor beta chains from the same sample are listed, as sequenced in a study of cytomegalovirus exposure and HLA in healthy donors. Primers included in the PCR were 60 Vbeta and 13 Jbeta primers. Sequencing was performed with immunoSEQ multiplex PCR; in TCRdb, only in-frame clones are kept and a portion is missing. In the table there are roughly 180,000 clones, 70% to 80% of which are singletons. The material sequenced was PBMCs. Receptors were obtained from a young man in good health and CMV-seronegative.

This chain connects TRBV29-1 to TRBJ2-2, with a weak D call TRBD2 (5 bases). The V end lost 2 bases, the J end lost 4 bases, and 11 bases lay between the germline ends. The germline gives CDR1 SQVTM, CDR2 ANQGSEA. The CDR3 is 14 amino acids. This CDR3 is CSVEKGRGTGELFF. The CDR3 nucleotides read TGCAGCGTTGAAAAAGGTCGGGGCACCGGGGAGCTGTTTTTT.

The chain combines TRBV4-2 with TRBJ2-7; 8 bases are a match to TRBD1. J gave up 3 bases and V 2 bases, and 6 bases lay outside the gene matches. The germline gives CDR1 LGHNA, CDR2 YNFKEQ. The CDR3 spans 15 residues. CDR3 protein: CASSQSRTGIYEQYF. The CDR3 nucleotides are TGTGCCAGCAGCCAATCGAGGACAGGGATCTACGAGCAGTACTTC.

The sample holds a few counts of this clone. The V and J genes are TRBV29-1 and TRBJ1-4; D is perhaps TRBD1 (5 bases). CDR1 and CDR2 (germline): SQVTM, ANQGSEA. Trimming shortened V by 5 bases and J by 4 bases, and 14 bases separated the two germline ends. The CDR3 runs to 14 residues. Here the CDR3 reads CSVSFGGRNEKLFF. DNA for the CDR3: TGCAGCGTTTCCTTCGGGGGACGTAATGAAAAACTGTTTTTT.

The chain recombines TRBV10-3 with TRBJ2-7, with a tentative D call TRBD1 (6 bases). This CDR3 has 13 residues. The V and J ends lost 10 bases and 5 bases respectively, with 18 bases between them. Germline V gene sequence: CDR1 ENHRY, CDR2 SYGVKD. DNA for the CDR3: TGTGCCAGAAGACAGGCTTTAGTGGACGAGCAGTACTTC. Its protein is CARRQALVDEQYF.

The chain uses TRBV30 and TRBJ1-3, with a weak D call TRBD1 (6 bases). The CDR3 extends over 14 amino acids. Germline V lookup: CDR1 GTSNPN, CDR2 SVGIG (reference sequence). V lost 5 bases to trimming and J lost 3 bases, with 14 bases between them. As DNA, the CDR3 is TGTGCCTGGGGTAGGTTGGGACATGGAAACACCATATATTTT. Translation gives CAWGRLGHGNTIYF.

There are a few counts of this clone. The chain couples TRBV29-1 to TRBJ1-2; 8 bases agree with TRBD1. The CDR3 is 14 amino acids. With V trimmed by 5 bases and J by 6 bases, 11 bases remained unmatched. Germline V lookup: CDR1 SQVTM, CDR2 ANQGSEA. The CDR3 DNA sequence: TGCAGCGTTAACGTCGACAGGGGATTCCATGGCTACACCTTC. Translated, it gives CSVNVDRGFHGYTF.

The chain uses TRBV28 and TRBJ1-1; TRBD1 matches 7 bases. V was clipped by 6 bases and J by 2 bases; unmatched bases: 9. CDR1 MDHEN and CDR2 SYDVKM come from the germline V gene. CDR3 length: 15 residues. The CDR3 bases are TGTGCCAGCAGCCTAGGTGGGACAGCCAACACTGAAGCTTTCTTT. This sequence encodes CASSLGGTANTEAFF.

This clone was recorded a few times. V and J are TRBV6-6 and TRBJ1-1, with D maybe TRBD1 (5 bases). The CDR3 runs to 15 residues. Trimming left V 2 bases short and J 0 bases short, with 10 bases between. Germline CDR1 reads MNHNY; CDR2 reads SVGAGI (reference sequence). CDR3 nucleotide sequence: TGTGCCAGCAGTTACCCGACAGAGATGAACACTGAAGCTTTCTTT. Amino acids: CASSYPTEMNTEAFF.

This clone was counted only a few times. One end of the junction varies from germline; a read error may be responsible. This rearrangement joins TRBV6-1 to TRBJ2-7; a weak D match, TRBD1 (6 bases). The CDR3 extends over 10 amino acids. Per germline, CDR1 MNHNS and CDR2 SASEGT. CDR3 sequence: CATQQGPVPF. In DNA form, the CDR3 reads TGTGCCACCCAACAGGGCCCTGTACCCTTC.

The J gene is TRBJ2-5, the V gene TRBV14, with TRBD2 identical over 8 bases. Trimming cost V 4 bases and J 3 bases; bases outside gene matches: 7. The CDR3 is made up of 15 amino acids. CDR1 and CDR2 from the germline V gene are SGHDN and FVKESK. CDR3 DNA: TGTGCCAGCAGCCGTCCTGGACTAGCAGAAGAGACCCAGTACTTC. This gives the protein CASSRPGLAEETQYF.

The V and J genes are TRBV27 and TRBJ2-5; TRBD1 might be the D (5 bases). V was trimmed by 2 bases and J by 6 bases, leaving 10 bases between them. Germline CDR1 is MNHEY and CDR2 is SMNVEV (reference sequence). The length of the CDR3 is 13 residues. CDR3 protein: CASSLQDRQTQYF. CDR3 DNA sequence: TGTGCCAGCAGTTTACAAGACAGACAGACCCAGTACTTC.

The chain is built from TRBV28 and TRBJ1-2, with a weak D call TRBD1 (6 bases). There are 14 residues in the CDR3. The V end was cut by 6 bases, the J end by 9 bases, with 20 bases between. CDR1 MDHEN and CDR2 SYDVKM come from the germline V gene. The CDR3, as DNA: TGTGCCAGCAGGGACAGCCGTAGCTCTTGGAGCTACACCTTC. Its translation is CASRDSRSSWSYTF.

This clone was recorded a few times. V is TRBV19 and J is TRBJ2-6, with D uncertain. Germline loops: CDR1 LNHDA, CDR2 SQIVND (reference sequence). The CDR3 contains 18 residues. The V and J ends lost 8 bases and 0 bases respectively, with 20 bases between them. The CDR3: CASRETGIAFSGANVLTF. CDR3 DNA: TGTGCCAGTCGCGAGACCGGAATAGCTTTCTCTGGGGCCAACGTCCTGACTTTC.

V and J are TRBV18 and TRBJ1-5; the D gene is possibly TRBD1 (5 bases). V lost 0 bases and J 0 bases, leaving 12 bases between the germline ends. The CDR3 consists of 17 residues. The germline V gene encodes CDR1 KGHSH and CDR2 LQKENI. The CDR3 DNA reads TGTGCCAGCTCACCACCGGGGGAGGGCTATAGCAATCAGCCCCAGCATTTT. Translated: CASSPPGEGYSNQPQHF.

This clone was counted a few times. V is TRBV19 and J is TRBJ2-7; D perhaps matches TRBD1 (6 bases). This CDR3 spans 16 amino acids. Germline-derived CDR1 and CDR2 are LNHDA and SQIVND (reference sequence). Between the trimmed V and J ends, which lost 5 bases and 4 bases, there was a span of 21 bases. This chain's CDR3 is CASSLEDSSSTYEQYF. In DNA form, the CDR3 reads TGTGCCAGTAGTTTGGAGGACAGCTCCTCCACTTACGAGCAGTACTTC.

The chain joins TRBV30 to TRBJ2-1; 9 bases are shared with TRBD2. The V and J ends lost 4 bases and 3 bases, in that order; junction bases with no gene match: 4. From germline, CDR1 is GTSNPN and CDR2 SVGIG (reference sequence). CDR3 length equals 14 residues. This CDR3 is CAWNSGRGYNEQFF. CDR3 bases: TGTGCCTGGAATAGCGGGAGAGGCTACAATGAGCAGTTCTTC.

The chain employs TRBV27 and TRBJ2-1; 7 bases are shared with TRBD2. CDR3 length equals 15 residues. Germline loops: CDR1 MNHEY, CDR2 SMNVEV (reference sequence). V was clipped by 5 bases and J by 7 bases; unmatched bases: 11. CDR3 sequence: CASSTYLGLSNEQFF. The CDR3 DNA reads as TGTGCCAGCAGTACCTATCTGGGACTATCGAATGAGCAGTTCTTC.

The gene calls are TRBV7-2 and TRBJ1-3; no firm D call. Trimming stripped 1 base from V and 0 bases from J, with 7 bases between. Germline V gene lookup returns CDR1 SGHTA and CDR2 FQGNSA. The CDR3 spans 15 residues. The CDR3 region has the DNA TGTGCCAGCAGCTTAGACGGGTCCTCTGGAAACACCATATATTTT. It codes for CASSLDGSSGNTIYF. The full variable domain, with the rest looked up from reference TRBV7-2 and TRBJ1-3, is GAGVSQSPSNKVTEKGKDVELRCDPISGHTALYWYRQSLGQGLEFLIYFQGNSAPDKSGLPSDRFSAERTGGSVSTLTIQRTQQEDSAVYLCASSLDGSSGNTIYFGEGSWLTVV.

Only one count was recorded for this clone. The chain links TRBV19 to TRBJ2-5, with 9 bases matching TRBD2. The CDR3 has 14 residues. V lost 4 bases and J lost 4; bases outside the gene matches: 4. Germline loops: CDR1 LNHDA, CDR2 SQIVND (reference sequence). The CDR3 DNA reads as TGTGCCAGTAGTACACCGGGACTAGCAGAGACCCAGTACTTC. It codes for CASSTPGLAETQYF.

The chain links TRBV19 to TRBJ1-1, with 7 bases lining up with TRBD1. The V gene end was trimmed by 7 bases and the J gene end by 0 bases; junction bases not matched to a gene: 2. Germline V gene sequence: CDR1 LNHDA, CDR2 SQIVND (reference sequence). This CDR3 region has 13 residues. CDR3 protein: CASKGQLNTEAFF. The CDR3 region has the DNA TGTGCCAGTAAGGGACAGTTGAACACTGAAGCTTTCTTT.

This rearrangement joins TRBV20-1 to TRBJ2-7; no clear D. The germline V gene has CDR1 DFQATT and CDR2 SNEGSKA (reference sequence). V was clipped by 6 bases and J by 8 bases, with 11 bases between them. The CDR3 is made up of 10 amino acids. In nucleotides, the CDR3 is TGCAGTGCGGAACGAGGCCAGCAGTACTTC. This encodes CSAERGQQYF.

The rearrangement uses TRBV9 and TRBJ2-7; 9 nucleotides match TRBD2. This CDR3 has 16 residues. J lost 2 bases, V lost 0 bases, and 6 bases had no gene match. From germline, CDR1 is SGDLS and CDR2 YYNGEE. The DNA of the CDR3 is TGTGCCAGCAGCGTAGCCGGCGGGAGGGGAACCTACGAGCAGTACTTC. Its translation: CASSVAGGRGTYEQYF. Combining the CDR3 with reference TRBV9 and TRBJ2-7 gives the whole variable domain DSGVTQTPKHLITATGQRVTLRCSPRSGDLSVYWYQQSLDQGLQFLIQYYNGEERAKGNILERFSAQQFPDLHSELNLSSLELGDSALYFCASSVAGGRGTYEQYFGPGTRLTVT.

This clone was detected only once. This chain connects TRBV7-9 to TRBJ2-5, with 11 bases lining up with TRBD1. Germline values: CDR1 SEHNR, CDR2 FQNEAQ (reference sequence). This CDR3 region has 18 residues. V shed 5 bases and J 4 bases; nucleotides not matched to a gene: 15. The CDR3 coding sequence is TGTGCCAGCAGCCGAAGAGAGAGCCCCGGGACAGGGGGAGAGACCCAGTACTTC. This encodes CASSRRESPGTGGETQYF.

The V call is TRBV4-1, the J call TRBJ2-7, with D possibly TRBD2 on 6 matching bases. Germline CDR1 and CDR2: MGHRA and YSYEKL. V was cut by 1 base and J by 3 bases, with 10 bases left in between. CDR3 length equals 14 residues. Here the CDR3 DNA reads TGCGCCAGCAGCCAAGTTTCGGGAGACTACGAGCAGTACTTC. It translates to CASSQVSGDYEQYF.

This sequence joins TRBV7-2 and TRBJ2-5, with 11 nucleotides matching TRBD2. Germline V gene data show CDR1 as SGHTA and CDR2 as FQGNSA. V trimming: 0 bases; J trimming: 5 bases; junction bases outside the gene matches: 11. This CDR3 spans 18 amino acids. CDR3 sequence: CASSLAGGSGRARETQYF. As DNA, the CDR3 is TGTGCCAGCAGCTTAGCGGGAGGTAGCGGGAGGGCCAGGGAGACCCAGTACTTC.